This T cell receptor beta chain was captured by sequencing in a study of graft-versus-host responses after intestinal transplantation. The wider study: The whole recipient group had anti-thymocyte globulin induction followed by tacrolimus and steroids for 2 to 3 years. Study-level results: An association linked early post-transplant HvG declines with peak circulating GvH clone levels. Across patients carrying graft-donor T cell macrochimerism, allografts held high graft-versus-host to host-versus-graft clonal ratios. Detected in recipient marrow were GvH clones, some of which were first observed in ileum or blood.

Germline V gene sequence: CDR1 SGHRS, CDR2 YFSETQ. V shed 4 bases and J shed 4 bases, with 14 bases lying between them. The CDR3 sequence is 14 residues long. The data were produced by immunoSEQ multiplex PCR, yet TCRdb's version contains in-frame clones alone and is incomplete. The repertoire holds almost 85,000 clones, with 75% to 95% as singletons. With regard to this clone: Antigen specificity is unknown.

This receptor was obtained from a human donor who received an intestinal transplant. The sequencing here drew on unstimulated CD4+ T cells sorted from spleen or lymph node cells, taken before intestinal transplant. V gene TRBV5-1 combines with J gene TRBJ1-1; D may be TRBD1 (5 bases). The CDR3 region has the DNA TGCGCCAGCAGCCGGACGTCGGGGGGCACTGAAGCTTTCTTT. Its protein is CASSRTSGGTEAFF.